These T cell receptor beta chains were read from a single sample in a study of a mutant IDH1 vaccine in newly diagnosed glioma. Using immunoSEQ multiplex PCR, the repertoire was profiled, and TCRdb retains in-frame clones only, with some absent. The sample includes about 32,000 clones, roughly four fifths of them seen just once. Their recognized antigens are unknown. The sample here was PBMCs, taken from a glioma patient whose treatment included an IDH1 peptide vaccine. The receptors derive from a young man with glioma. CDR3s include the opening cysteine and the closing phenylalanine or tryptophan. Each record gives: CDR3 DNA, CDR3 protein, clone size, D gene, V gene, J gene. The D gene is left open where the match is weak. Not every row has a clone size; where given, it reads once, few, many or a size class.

CDR3 DNA: TGCGCCAGCAGCCAGACAGGGCCAAATGAAAAACTGTTTTTT
CDR3 protein: CASSQTGPNEKLFF
clone size: NA
D gene: TRBD1
V gene: TRBV4-1
J gene: TRBJ1-4

CDR3 DNA: TGTGCCAGCAGTGCGCTACGAATAGCGGTAGGAGGTAGGGCAGATACGCAGTATTTT
CDR3 protein: CASSALRIAVGGRADTQYF
clone size: NA
D gene: NA
V gene: TRBV6-1
J gene: TRBJ2-3

CDR3 DNA: TGTGCCAGCAGCCAACGACAGGGACTCTACGAGCAGTACTTC
CDR3 protein: CASSQRQGLYEQYF
clone size: NA
D gene: NA
V gene: TRBV5-6
J gene: TRBJ2-7

CDR3 DNA: TGTGCCAGCTCAGCCACGGTAGTAGGGGCTGGGGCCAACGTCCTGACTTTC
CDR3 protein: CASSATVVGAGANVLTF
clone size: NA
D gene: NA
V gene: TRBV18
J gene: TRBJ2-6

CDR3 DNA: TGTGCCAGCTCACCAGTCAGTACCAATCAGCCCCAGCATTTT
CDR3 protein: CASSPVSTNQPQHF
clone size: NA
D gene: NA
V gene: TRBV18
J gene: TRBJ1-5

CDR3 DNA: TGTGCCAGTAGTAACCCGGGACAGGGGGACGAGCAGTACTTC
CDR3 protein: CASSNPGQGDEQYF
clone size: NA
D gene: TRBD1
V gene: TRBV19
J gene: TRBJ2-7

CDR3 DNA: TGTGCCAGCAGTGATCAGAGACAGCTATACAATGAGCAGTTCTTC
CDR3 protein: CASSDQRQLYNEQFF
clone size: NA
D gene: NA
V gene: TRBV2
J gene: TRBJ2-1

CDR3 DNA: TGTGCCAGTAGTATCGGCGGGTTTATAGGCTACACCTTC
CDR3 protein: CASSIGGFIGYTF
clone size: NA
D gene: NA
V gene: TRBV19
J gene: TRBJ1-2

CDR3 DNA: TGCGCCAGCACCATTGACCCTCCTAGCACAGATACGCAGTATTTT
CDR3 protein: CASTIDPPSTDTQYF
clone size: NA
D gene: NA
V gene: TRBV5-1
J gene: TRBJ2-3

CDR3 DNA: TGTGCCAGCAGCTCCCCCGGGACTAGCGGGACCGGGGAGCTGTTTTTT
CDR3 protein: CASSSPGTSGTGELFF
clone size: NA
D gene: TRBD2
V gene: TRBV6-6
J gene: TRBJ2-2

CDR3 DNA: TGTGCCAGCAGCTCGGGGAGGGCCGCTGGAAACACCATATATTTT
CDR3 protein: CASSSGRAAGNTIYF
clone size: NA
D gene: NA
V gene: TRBV11-2
J gene: TRBJ1-3

CDR3 DNA: TGTGCCAGCTCACCAGGTCAGGGACCATATGGCTACACCTTC
CDR3 protein: CASSPGQGPYGYTF
clone size: NA
D gene: NA
V gene: TRBV18
J gene: TRBJ1-2

CDR3 DNA: TGTGCCAGCAGCTTAGATGGAAGAGGGGGAAGGACTGAAGCTTTCTTT
CDR3 protein: CASSLDGRGGRTEAFF
clone size: NA
D gene: NA
V gene: TRBV7-2
J gene: TRBJ1-1

CDR3 DNA: TGTGCCAGCTCACCACCTGGATCGAATCCTGAAGCTTTCTTT
CDR3 protein: CASSPPGSNPEAFF
clone size: NA
D gene: NA
V gene: TRBV18
J gene: TRBJ1-1

CDR3 DNA: TGCAGCGGTGGACAGGGCTCCTACGAGCAGTACTTC
CDR3 protein: CSGGQGSYEQYF
clone size: NA
D gene: TRBD1
V gene: TRBV29-1
J gene: TRBJ2-7

CDR3 DNA: TGTGCCAGCAGCCCGACGGGGTCCTCCTACGAGCAGTACTTC
CDR3 protein: CASSPTGSSYEQYF
clone size: NA
D gene: NA
V gene: TRBV5-4
J gene: TRBJ2-7

CDR3 DNA: TGTGCCAGCAGCGATGCAGGGGACGGCTACACCTTC
CDR3 protein: CASSDAGDGYTF
clone size: NA
D gene: NA
V gene: TRBV7-9
J gene: TRBJ1-2

CDR3 DNA: TGTGCCAGCAGCCTCTCGGGTGGCGATGAGCAGTTCTTC
CDR3 protein: CASSLSGGDEQFF
clone size: NA
D gene: NA
V gene: TRBV7-2
J gene: TRBJ2-1

CDR3 DNA: TGTGCCAGCAGCTCGCGGGGTTCGGTCTACGAGCAGTACTTC
CDR3 protein: CASSSRGSVYEQYF
clone size: NA
D gene: NA
V gene: TRBV5-8
J gene: TRBJ2-7

CDR3 DNA: TGCGCCAGCAGCCTAACAGGGTCTGGGGCCAACGTCCTGACTTTC
CDR3 protein: CASSLTGSGANVLTF
clone size: NA
D gene: NA
V gene: TRBV5-1
J gene: TRBJ2-6

CDR3 DNA: TGTGCCAGCAGCTTCGATGGGACAGGGGGGAACTATGGCTACACCTTC
CDR3 protein: CASSFDGTGGNYGYTF
clone size: NA
D gene: TRBD1
V gene: TRBV7-2
J gene: TRBJ1-2

CDR3 DNA: TGCAGCGTTGACGTCCAGGGCACAGATACGCAGTATTTT
CDR3 protein: CSVDVQGTDTQYF
clone size: NA
D gene: NA
V gene: TRBV29-1
J gene: TRBJ2-3

CDR3 DNA: TGTGCCAGCAGCTTGGCGTGGGGTAGCGGGAGTGAGCAGTACTTC
CDR3 protein: CASSLAWGSGSEQYF
clone size: NA
D gene: TRBD2
V gene: TRBV5-8
J gene: TRBJ2-7

CDR3 DNA: TGCAGCGTTAGGGACAGGGGATTGTATGGCTACACCTTC
CDR3 protein: CSVRDRGLYGYTF
clone size: NA
D gene: TRBD1
V gene: TRBV29-1
J gene: TRBJ1-2

CDR3 DNA: TGCGCCAGCAGCCCCGAAGTGGTCTTGAACACTGAAGCTTTCTTT
CDR3 protein: CASSPEVVLNTEAFF
clone size: few
D gene: NA
V gene: TRBV5-1
J gene: TRBJ1-1

CDR3 DNA: TGTGCCAGCAGCCATAGCGGGTTCACCGGGGAGCTGTTTTTT
CDR3 protein: CASSHSGFTGELFF
clone size: NA
D gene: TRBD2
V gene: TRBV4-2
J gene: TRBJ2-2

CDR3 DNA: TGTGCCAGCAGTGAAGAAGAGGGCGGGGGACAGCCCCAGCATTTT
CDR3 protein: CASSEEEGGGQPQHF
clone size: NA
D gene: NA
V gene: TRBV6-1
J gene: TRBJ1-5

CDR3 DNA: TGTGCCAGTAGTATCTCACCCTCCGGGGCCAACGTCCTGACTTTC
CDR3 protein: CASSISPSGANVLTF
clone size: NA
D gene: NA
V gene: TRBV19
J gene: TRBJ2-6

CDR3 DNA: TGTGCCAGCAGCACCCGAGGGGGGGTTCGCAACGAGCAGTACTTC
CDR3 protein: CASSTRGGVRNEQYF
clone size: NA
D gene: NA
V gene: TRBV7-9
J gene: TRBJ2-7

CDR3 DNA: TGCGCCAGCAGTTCGGGCCTGGGGACAGATACGCAGTATTTT
CDR3 protein: CASSSGLGTDTQYF
clone size: NA
D gene: NA
V gene: TRBV10-1
J gene: TRBJ2-3

CDR3 DNA: TGCAGCGTTGAGGAGGTAGCGGGATTCACAGATACGCAGTATTTT
CDR3 protein: CSVEEVAGFTDTQYF
clone size: once
D gene: TRBD2
V gene: TRBV29-1
J gene: TRBJ2-3

CDR3 DNA: TGTGCCTGGAGTGTTGCGGGAGTAGGAGATACGCAGTATTTT
CDR3 protein: CAWSVAGVGDTQYF
clone size: once
D gene: TRBD2
V gene: TRBV30
J gene: TRBJ2-3

CDR3 DNA: TGTGCCTGGAGTCGGGGGACTAGCGGGAGGGATGAGCAGTTCTTC
CDR3 protein: CAWSRGTSGRDEQFF
clone size: once
D gene: TRBD2
V gene: TRBV30
J gene: TRBJ2-1

CDR3 DNA: TGTGCCAGCAGCCATACCGGGACAGGGGGATGGAAACTGTTTTTT
CDR3 protein: CASSHTGTGGWKLFF
clone size: NA
D gene: TRBD1
V gene: TRBV14
J gene: TRBJ1-4

CDR3 DNA: TGTGCCAGCAGCTTGTCACAGGGGCATGAGCAGTTCTTC
CDR3 protein: CASSLSQGHEQFF
clone size: NA
D gene: TRBD1
V gene: TRBV7-8
J gene: TRBJ2-1

CDR3 DNA: TGCAGCGTTGGAGCTAGGCTGGGGGAGACCCAGTACTTC
CDR3 protein: CSVGARLGETQYF
clone size: NA
D gene: NA
V gene: TRBV29-1
J gene: TRBJ2-5

CDR3 DNA: TGTGCCAGCAGTTATGGGGTAGTTCCCCAAGAGACCCAGTACTTC
CDR3 protein: CASSYGVVPQETQYF
clone size: NA
D gene: NA
V gene: TRBV6-5
J gene: TRBJ2-5

CDR3 DNA: TGTGCCAGCAGTTCCTACCGCAGGGGAAACGATGAAAAACTGTTTTTT
CDR3 protein: CASSSYRRGNDEKLFF
clone size: once
D gene: NA
V gene: TRBV27
J gene: TRBJ1-4

CDR3 DNA: TGTGCCAGCAGCGGGGGCCTTTGGACCTACGAGCAGTACTTC
CDR3 protein: CASSGGLWTYEQYF
clone size: NA
D gene: NA
V gene: TRBV11-1
J gene: TRBJ2-7

CDR3 DNA: TGTGCCAGCAGTTTTACGGGGGCGTCTCTCTATGGCTACACCTTC
CDR3 protein: CASSFTGASLYGYTF
clone size: NA
D gene: NA
V gene: TRBV27
J gene: TRBJ1-2

CDR3 DNA: TGCGCCAGCAGCTTCCAGGAGGGCTACGAGCAGTACTTC
CDR3 protein: CASSFQEGYEQYF
clone size: NA
D gene: NA
V gene: TRBV5-1
J gene: TRBJ2-7

CDR3 DNA: TGTGCCTGGAGGGTCCCCGGGACAGGGGGCACTGAAGCTTTCTTT
CDR3 protein: CAWRVPGTGGTEAFF
clone size: NA
D gene: TRBD1
V gene: TRBV30
J gene: TRBJ1-1

CDR3 DNA: TGTGCCAGCAGCCTTCAAGAGGCGACCACCTTC
CDR3 protein: CASSLQEATTF
clone size: NA
D gene: NA
V gene: TRBV5-4
J gene: TRBJ1-2

CDR3 DNA: TGCGCCAGCAGCTTGGTTGGACAGAATATGAACACTGAAGCTTTCTTT
CDR3 protein: CASSLVGQNMNTEAFF
clone size: NA
D gene: NA
V gene: TRBV5-1
J gene: TRBJ1-1

CDR3 DNA: TGTGCCAGCAGCTTGAGGATACGGGATCAGCCCCAGCATTTT
CDR3 protein: CASSLRIRDQPQHF
clone size: NA
D gene: NA
V gene: TRBV7-2
J gene: TRBJ1-5

CDR3 DNA: TGTGCCAGCTCACTTTACGGGACAGGGGGCGGTCAGCCCCAGCATTTT
CDR3 protein: CASSLYGTGGGQPQHF
clone size: NA
D gene: TRBD1
V gene: TRBV18
J gene: TRBJ1-5

CDR3 DNA: TGTGCCACCAGCAAAGGGACCATGAATCAGCCCCAGCATTTT
CDR3 protein: CATSKGTMNQPQHF
clone size: NA
D gene: NA
V gene: TRBV15
J gene: TRBJ1-5

CDR3 DNA: TGTGCCATCAGTGTTCAGGCGGTTAACTATGGCTACACCTTC
CDR3 protein: CAISVQAVNYGYTF
clone size: NA
D gene: NA
V gene: TRBV10-3
J gene: TRBJ1-2

CDR3 DNA: TGTGCCAGCAGCGCCAGATCGACTAGCGGGATTTCCGATACGCAGTATTTT
CDR3 protein: CASSARSTSGISDTQYF
clone size: NA
D gene: TRBD2
V gene: TRBV9
J gene: TRBJ2-3

CDR3 DNA: TGTGCCAGCAGCTTCCCCAGCACCAGAAACACCATATATTTT
CDR3 protein: CASSFPSTRNTIYF
clone size: NA
D gene: NA
V gene: TRBV7-6
J gene: TRBJ1-3

CDR3 DNA: TGTGCCAGCAGCTTAGGTGTGGGAGCCAAAAACATTCAGTACTTC
CDR3 protein: CASSLGVGAKNIQYF
clone size: NA
D gene: NA
V gene: TRBV11-2
J gene: TRBJ2-4

CDR3 DNA: TGTGCCAGCAGTGAATTTGGGGGCGCGACAACTGAAGCTTTCTTT
CDR3 protein: CASSEFGGATTEAFF
clone size: NA
D gene: NA
V gene: TRBV25-1
J gene: TRBJ1-1

CDR3 DNA: TGTGCCAGCAACCAGGCTCTAAGGGACAATGAGCAGTTCTTC
CDR3 protein: CASNQALRDNEQFF
clone size: once
D gene: NA
V gene: TRBV2
J gene: TRBJ2-1

CDR3 DNA: TGTGCCAGCAGCTTGGAGAGCGGGGTCGCTCTCAATGAGCAGTTCTTC
CDR3 protein: CASSLESGVALNEQFF
clone size: NA
D gene: TRBD2
V gene: TRBV5-4
J gene: TRBJ2-1

CDR3 DNA: TGTGCCAGCAGTTCAGAAGACAGGGGGATGAATCAGCCCCAGCATTTT
CDR3 protein: CASSSEDRGMNQPQHF
clone size: NA
D gene: TRBD1
V gene: TRBV28
J gene: TRBJ1-5

CDR3 DNA: TGTGCCAGCCGCCTCGGACAGGGTAGCACCGGGGAGCTGTTTTTT
CDR3 protein: CASRLGQGSTGELFF
clone size: few
D gene: TRBD1
V gene: TRBV6-4
J gene: TRBJ2-2

CDR3 DNA: TGTGCCAGCAGCTTGGGTTTAGGGGGCTCTGGAAACACCATATATTTT
CDR3 protein: CASSLGLGGSGNTIYF
clone size: once
D gene: NA
V gene: TRBV5-6
J gene: TRBJ1-3

CDR3 DNA: TGTGCCAGCAGCTCCGGACAAGAGAACGAAAAACTGTTTTTT
CDR3 protein: CASSSGQENEKLFF
clone size: NA
D gene: NA
V gene: TRBV9
J gene: TRBJ1-4

CDR3 DNA: TGTGCCAGCAGCGCCCTCCGTGGGGAGCAGTACTTC
CDR3 protein: CASSALRGEQYF
clone size: once
D gene: NA
V gene: TRBV9
J gene: TRBJ2-7

CDR3 DNA: TGTGCCAGTAGGAAACTGGATGAAGAGACCCAGTACTTC
CDR3 protein: CASRKLDEETQYF
clone size: NA
D gene: NA
V gene: TRBV19
J gene: TRBJ2-5